The 21 T cell receptor beta chains below come from one sample, sequenced in a study of early T cells in non-severe SARS-CoV-2 infection. TCRdb processed the 5' RACE reads anew with MiXCR; each CDR3 protein has one entry. The sample shows 50,000 to 65,000 distinct CDR3 sequences, less than 20% of them seen only once. The source was whole blood, collected at baseline. The receptor set was obtained from an adult who was a healthcare worker with PCR-confirmed SARS-CoV-2 infection or an uninfected control (not recorded which).

V and J are TRBV29-1 and TRBJ2-7; 9 bases map to TRBD1. Trimming took 6 bases from V and 0 from J; bases not matched to a gene: 6. The CDR3 is 14 residues long. CDR1 is SQVTM and CDR2 is ANQGSEA in the germline V gene. The CDR3 loop is CSVGRDRDSYEQYF. The CDR3 coding sequence is TGCAGCGTGGGCCGGGACAGGGACTCCTACGAGCAGTACTTC.

The CDR3 is CASSERGYGANVLTF. CDR3 bases: TGTGCCAGCAGTGAAAGGGGATACGGGGCCAACGTCCTGACTTTC. The rearrangement joins TRBV6-1 to TRBJ2-6; possibly TRBD1 for D (5 bases). V lost 2 bases and J 4 bases, leaving 9 bases between the germline ends. This CDR3 region has 15 residues. Germline CDR1 reads MNHNS; CDR2 reads SASEGT.

The sample holds a few counts of this clonotype. The chain links TRBV4-3 to TRBJ2-3; TRBD2 might be the D (6 bases). V was pared by 4 bases and J by 4 bases, with 18 bases between. The CDR3 covers 16 residues. CDR1 LGHNA and CDR2 YSLEER come from the germline V gene. The CDR3 sequence: CASSLQATGAPDTQYF. The CDR3 nucleotides read TGCGCCAGCAGCCTTCAGGCGACGGGAGCCCCAGATACGCAGTATTTT.

For the CDR3, the DNA is TGTGCCAGCAGCCAATCCCTCGGCGAGAACTATGGCTACACCTTC. Amino acids: CASSQSLGENYGYTF. J is TRBJ1-2 and V is TRBV4-2, with D unclear. The V end was cut by 2 bases, the J end by 2 bases, with 12 bases between. This CDR3 has 15 amino acids. Germline V CDR1 and CDR2: LGHNA, YNFKEQ.

The genes are TRBV7-9 and TRBJ2-2; 9 positions agree with TRBD1. CDR3 length: 15 amino acids. Losses at the gene ends were 5 bases for V and 4 bases for J; bases not matched to a gene: 5. From germline, CDR1 is SEHNR and CDR2 FQNEAQ (reference sequence). The CDR3 spells CASSPGTGTTGELFF. The CDR3 DNA is TGTGCCAGCAGCCCCGGGACAGGGACCACCGGGGAGCTGTTTTTT.

J is TRBJ2-3 and V is TRBV10-3, with 14 bases identical to TRBD2. Trimming removed 4 bases from V and 5 bases from J; junction bases left unmatched: 2. This CDR3 has 15 residues. Germline V lookup: CDR1 ENHRY, CDR2 SYGVKD. The CDR3 protein is CAISGGLAGGDTQYF. The CDR3 nucleotides read TGTGCCATCAGTGGAGGACTAGCGGGGGGAGATACGCAGTATTTT.

This chain joins TRBV4-3 and TRBJ2-5; D might be TRBD1 (7 bases). V lost 0 bases to trimming and J lost 2 bases, with 13 bases between them. The CDR3 consists of 16 residues. Germline CDR1 LGHNA, CDR2 YSLEER. CDR3: CASSQEPGGQQETQYF. CDR3 sequence (DNA): TGCGCCAGCAGCCAAGAACCCGGGGGACAGCAAGAGACCCAGTACTTC.

This rearrangement joins TRBV11-2 to TRBJ2-7; TRBD2 matches 10 bases. The CDR3 runs to 14 residues. With 8 bases clipped from V and 2 bases from J, the junction kept 6 bases outside the gene matches. The V gene's germline CDR1 is SGHAT and CDR2 FQNNGV. The CDR3: CASLGLAETYEQYF. In DNA form, the CDR3 reads TGTGCCAGCCTCGGACTAGCGGAGACCTACGAGCAGTACTTC.

This chain joins TRBV10-3 and TRBJ1-2; unclear D gene. The CDR3 is 13 amino acids. Germline CDR1 ENHRY, CDR2 SYGVKD. The germline V and J ends were trimmed by 4 bases and 2 bases, with 8 bases remaining between them. The CDR3 DNA sequence: TGTGCCATCAGTGTGTCGTGGAACTATGGCTACACCTTC. This sequence encodes CAISVSWNYGYTF.

The V and J genes are TRBV27 and TRBJ2-3, with 10 positions matching TRBD1. Germline lookup yields CDR1 MNHEY and CDR2 SMNVEV (reference sequence). The CDR3 is made up of 16 amino acids. The J segment lost 6 bases and the V segment lost 0 bases, leaving 6 bases of the junction unmatched. In DNA, the CDR3 is TGTGCCAGCAGTTTATCGGGGACAGGGGCCCCTGATACGCAGTATTTT. Protein product: CASSLSGTGAPDTQYF.

This clonotype was found many times. The chain couples TRBV7-8 to TRBJ2-5; 10 nucleotides line up with TRBD2. Germline CDR1 and CDR2: SGHVS and FQNEAQ. Trimming took 3 bases from V and 3 from J; bases not matched to a gene: 4. This CDR3 contains 15 residues. CDR3 sequence (DNA): TGTGCCAGCAGCTTTAGCGGGGGGACCAAAGAGACCCAGTACTTC. Translating gives CASSFSGGTKETQYF.

As DNA, the CDR3 is TGTGCCAGCAGTTACCGGACAGGGGTTCGCAATGAGCAGTTCTTC. Its protein is CASSYRTGVRNEQFF. The chain uses TRBV27 and TRBJ2-1, with TRBD1 matching 9 bases. In germline, CDR1 is MNHEY, CDR2 SMNVEV (reference sequence). The V segment lost 4 bases and the J segment 6 bases; nucleotides outside the gene matches: 7. The CDR3 is made up of 15 amino acids.

This chain connects TRBV24-1 to TRBJ2-2; 7 bases align to TRBD1. Germline CDR1 reads KGHDR; CDR2 reads SFDVKD. The V gene end was trimmed by 3 bases and the J gene end by 1 base; junction bases not matched to a gene: 4. The CDR3 has 16 residues. DNA for the CDR3: TGTGCCACCAGTGATCCACGGGACAGGAACACCGGGGAGCTGTTTTTT. Residues: CATSDPRDRNTGELFF.

This chain joins TRBV6-5 and TRBJ1-1; possible D gene TRBD1, 5 bases. The CDR3 contains 15 residues. The germline V gene encodes CDR1 MNHEY and CDR2 SVGAGI. Between the trimmed V and J ends, which lost 6 bases and 0 bases, there was a span of 14 bases. CDR3 sequence (DNA): TGTGCCAGCAGATACCTCTCGGGGCTGAACACTGAAGCTTTCTTT. The encoded protein is CASRYLSGLNTEAFF.

The V call is TRBV4-3, the J call TRBJ2-7, with D perhaps TRBD1 (7 bases). This CDR3 region has 15 residues. Germline CDR1 LGHNA, CDR2 YSLEER. The V end was cut by 0 bases, the J end by 4 bases, with 13 bases between. CDR3 nucleotide sequence: TGCGCCAGCAGCCAAGATGAGGGGGCGGGGTACGAGCAGTACTTC. It encodes CASSQDEGAGYEQYF.

In this sample, this clonotype turned up many times. The chain links TRBV7-2 to TRBJ2-5, with 13 positions matching TRBD2. The CDR3 covers 15 residues. Germline lookup yields CDR1 SGHTA and CDR2 FQGNSA. Trimming at V came to 7 bases and at J to 5 bases, leaving 7 bases not matched to a gene. The CDR3 DNA reads TGTGCCAGCACCCCACTAGCGGGGGGGCCTGAGACCCAGTACTTC. Translated, it gives CASTPLAGGPETQYF.

The CDR3 coding sequence is TGTGCCAGCAGTCGGGAGGGGTCAGCGGGGTTGAAGACCCAGTACTTC. Residues: CASSREGSAGLKTQYF. The chain uses TRBV5-4 and TRBJ2-5; 8 bases agree with TRBD2. V lost 5 bases to trimming and J lost 6 bases; unmatched junction nucleotides: 15. Per germline, CDR1 SGHNT and CDR2 YYREEE (reference sequence). The CDR3 has 16 residues. Using reference TRBV5-4 and TRBJ2-5 for the parts outside the CDR3, the full variable domain is ETGVTQSPTHLIKTRGQQVTLRCSSQSGHNTVSWYQQALGQGPQFIFQYYREEENGRGNFPPRFSGLQFPNYSSELNVNALELDDSALYLCASSREGSAGLKTQYFGPGTRLLVL.

This clonotype was counted at least ten times. The chain recombines TRBV9 with TRBJ2-2; D uncertain. The ends were cut back, 1 base at V and 6 bases at J, with 10 bases in the middle. This CDR3 region has 14 residues. Germline CDR1 is SGDLS and CDR2 is YYNGEE. CDR3 DNA: TGTGCCAGCAGCGTAATTGGGCTCCCCGGGGAGCTGTTTTTT. The encoded protein is CASSVIGLPGELFF.

The chain combines TRBV29-1 with TRBJ1-3; D call uncertain. The CDR3 covers 12 residues. The V end lost 4 bases, the J end lost 0 bases, and 4 bases lay between the germline ends. CDR1 SQVTM and CDR2 ANQGSEA come from the germline V gene. DNA of the CDR3: TGCAGCGTTGCGGGCTCTGGAAACACCATATATTTT. Translated: CSVAGSGNTIYF.

The rearrangement joins TRBV19 to TRBJ1-5; D unresolved. Looked up from germline, CDR1 is LNHDA and CDR2 is SQIVND (reference sequence). The CDR3 is 15 amino acids. The V end lost 7 bases, the J end lost 2 bases, and 15 bases lay between the germline ends. The CDR3 sequence: CASTRTATGNQPQHF. The DNA for the CDR3 is TGTGCCAGTACCAGAACAGCGACGGGCAATCAGCCCCAGCATTTT.

This clonotype has more than one count but fewer than ten. The CDR3 region is CSASPHPSTDTQYF. The CDR3 DNA reads as TGCAGTGCTAGTCCGCACCCTAGCACAGATACGCAGTATTTT. The chain couples TRBV20-1 to TRBJ2-3; D is unclear. Trimming took off 3 bases at V and 0 bases at J, with 10 bases between the two ends. Germline V gene sequence: CDR1 DFQATT, CDR2 SNEGSKA (reference sequence). The CDR3 consists of 14 residues.